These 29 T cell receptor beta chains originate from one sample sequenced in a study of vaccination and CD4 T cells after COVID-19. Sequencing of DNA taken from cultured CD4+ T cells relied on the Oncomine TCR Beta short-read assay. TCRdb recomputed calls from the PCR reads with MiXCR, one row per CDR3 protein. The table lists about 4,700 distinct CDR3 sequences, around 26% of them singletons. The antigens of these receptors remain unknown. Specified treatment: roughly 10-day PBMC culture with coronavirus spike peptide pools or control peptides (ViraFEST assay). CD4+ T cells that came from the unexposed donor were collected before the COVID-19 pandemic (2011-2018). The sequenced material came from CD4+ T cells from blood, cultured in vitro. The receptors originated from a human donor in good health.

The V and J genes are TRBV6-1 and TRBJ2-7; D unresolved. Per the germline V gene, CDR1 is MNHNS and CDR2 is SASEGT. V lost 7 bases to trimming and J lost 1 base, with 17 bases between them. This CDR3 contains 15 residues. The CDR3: CASTQAPSRSYEQYF. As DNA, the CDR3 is TGTGCCAGCACCCAAGCCCCCAGCCGATCCTACGAGCAGTACTTC.

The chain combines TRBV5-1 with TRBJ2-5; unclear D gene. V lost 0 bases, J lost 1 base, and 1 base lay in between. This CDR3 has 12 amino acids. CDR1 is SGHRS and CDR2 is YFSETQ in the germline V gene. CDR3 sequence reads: CASSLGQETQYF. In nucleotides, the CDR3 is TGCGCCAGCAGCTTGGGCCAAGAGACCCAGTACTTC.

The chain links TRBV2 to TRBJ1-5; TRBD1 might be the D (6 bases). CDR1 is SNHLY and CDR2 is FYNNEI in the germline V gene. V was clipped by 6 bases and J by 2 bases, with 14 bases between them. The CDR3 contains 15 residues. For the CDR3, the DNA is TGTGCCAGCAGCCGGGACATCGGGCGCAATCAGCCCCAGCATTTT. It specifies CASSRDIGRNQPQHF.

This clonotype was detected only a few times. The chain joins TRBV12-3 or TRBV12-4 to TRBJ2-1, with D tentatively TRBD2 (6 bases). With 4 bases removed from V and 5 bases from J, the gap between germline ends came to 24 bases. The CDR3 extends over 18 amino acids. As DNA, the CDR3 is TGTGCCAGCAGTTCCCCCCTCGGGGCGGGGCTTTTGGACAATGAGCAGTTCTTC. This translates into CASSSPLGAGLLDNEQFF.

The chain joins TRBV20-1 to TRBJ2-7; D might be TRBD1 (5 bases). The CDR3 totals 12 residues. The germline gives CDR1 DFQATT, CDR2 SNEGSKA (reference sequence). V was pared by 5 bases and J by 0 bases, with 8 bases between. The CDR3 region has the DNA TGCAGTGCTCGGCAGGGCTCCTACGAGCAGTACTTC. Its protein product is CSARQGSYEQYF.

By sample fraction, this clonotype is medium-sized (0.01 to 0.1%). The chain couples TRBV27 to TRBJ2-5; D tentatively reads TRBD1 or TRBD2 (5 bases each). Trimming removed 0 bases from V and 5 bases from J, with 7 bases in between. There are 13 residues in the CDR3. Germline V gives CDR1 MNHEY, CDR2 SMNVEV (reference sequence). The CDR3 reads CASSLSWGETQYF. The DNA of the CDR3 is TGTGCCAGCAGTTTATCCTGGGGGGAGACCCAGTACTTC.

CDR3 loop: CASRQERKEQYF. The CDR3 DNA is TGTGCCAGCAGACAGGAGAGAAAGGAGCAGTACTTC. V usage is TRBV7-9 and J usage is TRBJ2-7; perhaps TRBD1 as D (5 bases). Trimming cost V 6 bases and J 7 bases, with 13 bases left between them. This CDR3 is 12 amino acids long. Germline CDR1 is SEHNR and CDR2 is FQNEAQ (reference sequence). Looking up the rest from reference TRBV7-9 and TRBJ2-7 gives the full variable domain: DTGVSQNPRHKITKRGQNVTFRCDPISEHNRLYWYRQTLGQGPEFLTYFQNEAQLEKSRLLSDRFSAERPKGSFSTLEIQRTEQGDSAMYLCASRQERKEQYFGPGTRLTVT.

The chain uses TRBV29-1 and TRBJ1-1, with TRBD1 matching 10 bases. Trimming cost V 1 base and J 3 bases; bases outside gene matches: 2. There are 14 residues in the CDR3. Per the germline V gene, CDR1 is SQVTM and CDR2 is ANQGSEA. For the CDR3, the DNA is TGCAGCGTTGAAGGGGACAGGGGAGACACTGAAGCTTTCTTT. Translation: CSVEGDRGDTEAFF.

The CDR3 sequence is CASSMGTGAYEQYF. As DNA, the CDR3 is TGTGCCAGCAGTATGGGGACAGGCGCCTACGAGCAGTACTTC. The genes are TRBV12-3 or TRBV12-4 and TRBJ2-7; 8 nucleotides line up with TRBD1. The CDR3 is 14 residues long. V trimming: 5 bases; J trimming: 2 bases; junction bases outside the gene matches: 5.

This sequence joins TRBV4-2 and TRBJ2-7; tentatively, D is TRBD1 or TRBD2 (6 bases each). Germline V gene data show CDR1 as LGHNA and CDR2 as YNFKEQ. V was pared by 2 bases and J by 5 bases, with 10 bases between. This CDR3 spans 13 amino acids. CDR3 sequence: CASSQRRGDEQYF. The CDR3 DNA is TGTGCCAGCAGCCAAAGAAGGGGGGACGAGCAGTACTTC.

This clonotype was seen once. The CDR3 is CAISESPGRATDTQYF. The CDR3 coding sequence is TGTGCCATCAGTGAGTCGCCAGGGAGGGCGACAGATACGCAGTATTTT. The chain joins TRBV10-3 to TRBJ2-3; 7 bases are a match to TRBD2. V lost 0 bases to trimming and J lost 3 bases; unmatched junction nucleotides: 6. Germline CDR1 and CDR2: ENHRY and SYGVKD. CDR3 length equals 16 residues.

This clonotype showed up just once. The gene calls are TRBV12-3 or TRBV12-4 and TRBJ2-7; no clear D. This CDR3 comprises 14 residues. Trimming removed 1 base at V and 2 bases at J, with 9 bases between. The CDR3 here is CASSLGTLTYEQYF. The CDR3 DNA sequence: TGTGCCAGCAGTTTAGGCACCTTGACCTACGAGCAGTACTTC.

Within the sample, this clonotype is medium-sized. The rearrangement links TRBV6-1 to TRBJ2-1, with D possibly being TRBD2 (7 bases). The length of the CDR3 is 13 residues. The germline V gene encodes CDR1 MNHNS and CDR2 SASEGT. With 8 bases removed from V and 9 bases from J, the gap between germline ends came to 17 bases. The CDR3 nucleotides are TGTGCCAGCGAGGGGGGGGGTCAGGTTGAGCAGTTCTTC. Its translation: CASEGGGQVEQFF.

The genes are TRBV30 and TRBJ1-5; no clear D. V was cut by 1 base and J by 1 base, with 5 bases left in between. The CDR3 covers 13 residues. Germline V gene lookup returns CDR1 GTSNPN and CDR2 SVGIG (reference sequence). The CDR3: CAWSGGSNQPQHF. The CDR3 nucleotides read TGTGCCTGGAGTGGAGGGAGCAATCAGCCCCAGCATTTT.

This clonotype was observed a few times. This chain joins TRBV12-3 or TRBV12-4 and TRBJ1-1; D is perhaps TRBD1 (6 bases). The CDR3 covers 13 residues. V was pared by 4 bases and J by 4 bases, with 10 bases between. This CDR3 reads CASSSTGSTEAFF. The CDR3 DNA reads TGTGCCAGCAGTTCTACAGGGAGCACTGAAGCTTTCTTT.

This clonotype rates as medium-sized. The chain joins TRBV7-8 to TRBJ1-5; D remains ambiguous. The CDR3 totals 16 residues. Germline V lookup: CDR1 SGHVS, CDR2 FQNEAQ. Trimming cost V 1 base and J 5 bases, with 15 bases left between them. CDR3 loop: CASSLGVWGGDQPQHF. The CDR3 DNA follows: TGTGCCAGCAGCTTAGGGGTGTGGGGAGGAGATCAGCCCCAGCATTTT.

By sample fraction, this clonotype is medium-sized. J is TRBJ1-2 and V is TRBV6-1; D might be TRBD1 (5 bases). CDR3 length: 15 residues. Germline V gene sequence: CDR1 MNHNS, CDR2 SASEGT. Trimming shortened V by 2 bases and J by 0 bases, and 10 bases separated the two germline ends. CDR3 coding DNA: TGTGCCAGCAGTGAACGGCGGACAACTAACTATGGCTACACCTTC. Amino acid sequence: CASSERRTTNYGYTF.

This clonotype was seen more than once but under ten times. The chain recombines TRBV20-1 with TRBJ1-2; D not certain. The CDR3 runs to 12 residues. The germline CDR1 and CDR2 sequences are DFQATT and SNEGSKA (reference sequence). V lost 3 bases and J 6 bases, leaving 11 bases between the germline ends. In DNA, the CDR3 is TGCAGTGCTAGTATCGACCCCGATGGCTACACCTTC. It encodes CSASIDPDGYTF.

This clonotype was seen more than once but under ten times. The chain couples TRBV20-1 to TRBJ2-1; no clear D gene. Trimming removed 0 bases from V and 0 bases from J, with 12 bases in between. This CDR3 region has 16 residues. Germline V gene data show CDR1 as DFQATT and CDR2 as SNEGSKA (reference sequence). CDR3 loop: CSARDGRPSSYNEQFF. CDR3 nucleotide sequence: TGCAGTGCTAGAGACGGGCGACCGAGCTCCTACAATGAGCAGTTCTTC.

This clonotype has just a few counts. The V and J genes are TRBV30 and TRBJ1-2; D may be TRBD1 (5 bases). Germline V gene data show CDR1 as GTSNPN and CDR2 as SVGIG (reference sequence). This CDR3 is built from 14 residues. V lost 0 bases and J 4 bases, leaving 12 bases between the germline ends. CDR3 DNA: TGTGCCTGGAGTGTAAACGCAGGGCTCTATGGCTACACCTTC. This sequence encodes CAWSVNAGLYGYTF.

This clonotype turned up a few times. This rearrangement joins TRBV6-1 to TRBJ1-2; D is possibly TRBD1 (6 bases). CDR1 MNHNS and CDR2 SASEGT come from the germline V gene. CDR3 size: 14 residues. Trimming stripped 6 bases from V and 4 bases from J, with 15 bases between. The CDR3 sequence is CASSPNTGIYGYTF. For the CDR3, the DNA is TGTGCCAGCAGCCCAAATACAGGGATCTATGGCTACACCTTC.

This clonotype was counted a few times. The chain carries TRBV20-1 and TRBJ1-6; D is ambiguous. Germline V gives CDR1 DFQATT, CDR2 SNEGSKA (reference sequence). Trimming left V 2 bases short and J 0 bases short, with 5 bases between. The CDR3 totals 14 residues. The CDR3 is CSARWSSYNSPLHF. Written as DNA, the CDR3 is TGCAGTGCTAGATGGAGCTCCTATAATTCACCCCTCCACTTT.

The CDR3: CASSDSSTGELFF. DNA for the CDR3: TGTGCCAGCAGTGACTCTAGCACCGGGGAGCTGTTTTTT. The V and J genes are TRBV6-4 and TRBJ2-2; D unresolved. Germline CDR1 is MRHNA and CDR2 is SNTAGT. V lost 0 bases and J lost 4, with 3 bases in between. The CDR3 covers 13 residues.

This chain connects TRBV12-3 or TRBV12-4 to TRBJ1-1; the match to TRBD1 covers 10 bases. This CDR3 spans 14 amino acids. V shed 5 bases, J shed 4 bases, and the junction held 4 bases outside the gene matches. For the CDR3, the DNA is TGTGCCAGCAGTCCGAGGACAGGGGGCACTGAAGCTTTCTTT. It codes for CASSPRTGGTEAFF.

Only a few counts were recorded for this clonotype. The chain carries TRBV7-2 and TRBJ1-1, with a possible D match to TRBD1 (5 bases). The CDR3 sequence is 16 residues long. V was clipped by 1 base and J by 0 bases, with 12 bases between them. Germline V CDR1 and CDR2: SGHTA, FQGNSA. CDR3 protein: CASSLGGTGLNTEAFF. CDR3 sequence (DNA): TGTGCCAGCAGCTTAGGTGGGACGGGTCTGAACACTGAAGCTTTCTTT.

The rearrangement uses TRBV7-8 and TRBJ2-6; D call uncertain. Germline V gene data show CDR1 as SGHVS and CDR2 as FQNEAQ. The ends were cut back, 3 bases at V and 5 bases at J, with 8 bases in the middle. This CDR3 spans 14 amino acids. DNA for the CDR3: TGTGCCAGCAGCTTGTCCTCGAGGGCCAACGTCCTGACTTTC. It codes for CASSLSSRANVLTF. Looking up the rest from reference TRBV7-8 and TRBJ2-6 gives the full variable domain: GAGVSQSPRYKVAKRGQDVALRCDPISGHVSLFWYQQALGQGPEFLTYFQNEAQLDKSGLPSDRFFAERPEGSVSTLKIQRTQQEDSAVYLCASSLSSRANVLTFGAGSRLTVL.

The CDR3 DNA sequence: TGCAGTGCTAGGATCGACGTATCAAGCGGGGGGATCACAGATACGCAGTATTTT. This codes for CSARIDVSSGGITDTQYF. The chain is built from TRBV20-1 and TRBJ2-3; 9 bases map to TRBD2. Germline assignment: CDR1 DFQATT and CDR2 SNEGSKA (reference sequence). V was pared by 3 bases and J by 2 bases, with 15 bases of the junction left unmatched. This CDR3 comprises 18 residues.

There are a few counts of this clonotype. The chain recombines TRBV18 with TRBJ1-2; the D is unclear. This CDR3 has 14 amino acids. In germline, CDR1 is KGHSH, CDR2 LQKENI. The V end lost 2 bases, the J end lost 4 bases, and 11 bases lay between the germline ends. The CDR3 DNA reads TGTGCCAGCTCACCAGGAAGGGTTACCTATGGCTACACCTTC. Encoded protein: CASSPGRVTYGYTF. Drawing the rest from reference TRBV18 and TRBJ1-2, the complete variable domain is NAGVMQNPRHLVRRRGQEARLRCSPMKGHSHVYWYRQLPEEGLKFMVYLQKENIIDESGMPKERFSAEFPKEGPSILRIQQVVRGDSAAYFCASSPGRVTYGYTFGSGTRLTVV.

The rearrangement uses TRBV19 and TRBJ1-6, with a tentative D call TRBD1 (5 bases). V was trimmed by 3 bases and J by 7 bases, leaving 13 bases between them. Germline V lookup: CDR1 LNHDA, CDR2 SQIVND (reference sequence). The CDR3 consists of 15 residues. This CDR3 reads CASSMGGTPNSPLHF. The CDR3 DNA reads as TGTGCCAGTAGTATGGGGGGGACGCCGAATTCACCCCTCCACTTT.